The next 17 T cell receptor beta chains were all read from a single sample in a study of blood T cell repertoires in COVID-19 (dated by TCRdb to about 2020). Library method: the immunoSEQ multiplex PCR assay. The immuneACCESS repertoire file appears here via TCRdb, limited to in-frame rearrangements. These files lack a portion of the clones; in checked studies, under half of the deficit traces to unresolved V genes, and the cause of the others is not known. The sample includes 140,000 to 150,000 clones, with 84% observed a single time. The ten largest clones add up to 35% to 55% of the sample. The specimen was peripheral blood. The receptors come from a human donor in a cohort sampled during active COVID-19.

V usage is TRBV9 and J usage is TRBJ2-5; 10 bases fit TRBD2. J lost 4 bases, V lost 0 bases, and 6 bases had no gene match. The CDR3 is 16 amino acids. CDR1 SGDLS and CDR2 YYNGEE come from the germline V gene. The CDR3 region has the DNA TGTGCCAGCAGCGTAGGGAGCGGGGGGGCCATAGAGACCCAGTACTTC. It codes for CASSVGSGGAIETQYF.

This rearrangement joins TRBV11-1 to TRBJ2-2, with 7 bases fitting TRBD1. This CDR3 is 16 amino acids long. Germline V gives CDR1 SGHAT, CDR2 FQDESV (reference sequence). The V gene end was trimmed by 2 bases and the J gene end by 2 bases; junction bases not matched to a gene: 5. The CDR3 nucleotides read TGTGCCAGCAGCTTATCGATAGGGGGCAACACCGGGGAGCTGTTTTTT. This gives the protein CASSLSIGGNTGELFF.

J is TRBJ2-7 and V is TRBV7-8; D may be TRBD2 (5 bases). Trimming removed 7 bases from V and 0 bases from J, with 13 bases in between. The CDR3 is 14 residues long. CDR1 and CDR2 from the germline V gene are SGHVS and FQNEAQ. CDR3 amino acids: CASTRGTSSYEQYF. CDR3 DNA sequence: TGTGCCAGCACCCGTGGCACTAGCTCCTACGAGCAGTACTTC.

The genes are TRBV5-6 and TRBJ2-1, with a weak D call TRBD1 (6 bases). Germline CDR1 and CDR2: SGHDT and YYEEEE. Trimming removed 0 bases at V and 8 bases at J, with 18 bases between. CDR3 length equals 16 residues. The CDR3 bases are TGTGCCAGCAGCTTGGGGATCACTCCCGCAGGGGATGAGCAGTTCTTC. Amino acid sequence: CASSLGITPAGDEQFF.

The table lists this clone with a count of one. The chain combines TRBV19 with TRBJ2-3, with D possibly matching TRBD2 (6 bases). V lost 7 bases to trimming and J lost 3 bases, with 11 bases between them. This CDR3 has 13 amino acids. Germline V gene sequence: CDR1 LNHDA, CDR2 SQIVND (reference sequence). The CDR3 reads CASNAGRTDTQYF. The CDR3, as DNA: TGTGCCAGTAATGCGGGGAGGACAGATACGCAGTATTTT.

The rearrangement uses TRBV5-4 and TRBJ2-1; 10 nucleotides agree with TRBD2. CDR1 and CDR2 (germline): SGHNT, YYREEE (reference sequence). V trimming: 0 bases; J trimming: 4 bases; junction bases outside the gene matches: 1. The length of the CDR3 is 15 residues. The CDR3 reads CASSLEREGYNEQFF. DNA for the CDR3: TGTGCCAGCAGCTTGGAGCGGGAGGGGTACAATGAGCAGTTCTTC.

This sequence joins TRBV6-5 and TRBJ2-2; 7 bases agree with TRBD1. V was pared by 5 bases and J by 2 bases, with 5 bases of the junction left unmatched. The CDR3 length is 15 residues. Germline CDR1 is MNHEY and CDR2 is SVGAGI. The DNA for the CDR3 is TGTGCCAGCAGTCAGGGGGAACCTAACACCGGGGAGCTGTTTTTT. Its protein is CASSQGEPNTGELFF.

This chain uses TRBV7-2 with TRBJ1-6; TRBD1 agrees at 11 bases. This CDR3 is 16 amino acids long. The V gene end was trimmed by 3 bases and the J gene end by 10 bases; junction bases not matched to a gene: 8. Germline V gives CDR1 SGHTA, CDR2 FQGNSA. The chain's CDR3 is CASSLGRDRGRSPLHF. The CDR3 bases are TGTGCCAGCAGCTTGGGCCGGGACAGGGGGAGGTCACCCCTCCACTTT. The full variable domain, rest sourced from reference TRBV7-2 and TRBJ1-6, is GAGVSQSPSNKVTEKGKDVELRCDPISGHTALYWYRQSLGQGLEFLIYFQGNSAPDKSGLPSDRFSAERTGGSVSTLTIQRTQQEDSAVYLCASSLGRDRGRSPLHFGNGTRLTVT.

The chain is built from TRBV6-2 or TRBV6-3 and TRBJ2-2; no firm D call. The CDR3 has 15 residues. Looked up from germline, CDR1 is MNHEY and CDR2 is SVGEGT. Trimming shortened V by 5 bases and J by 7 bases, and 17 bases separated the two germline ends. The CDR3 here is CASSRSDWISGELFF. CDR3 in DNA: TGTGCCAGCAGTCGCTCAGACTGGATCAGCGGGGAGCTGTTTTTT.

The V and J genes are TRBV6-6 and TRBJ1-2; 8 nucleotides agree with TRBD1. The CDR3 is 14 residues long. CDR1 MNHNY and CDR2 SVGAGI come from the germline V gene (reference sequence). V was clipped by 0 bases and J by 7 bases; unmatched bases: 4. The CDR3 sequence is CASSYSGQEGGYTF. The CDR3 DNA is TGTGCCAGCAGTTACTCGGGACAGGAAGGTGGCTACACCTTC.

The gene calls are TRBV7-6 and TRBJ2-1; D is unclear. V lost 3 bases, J lost 9 bases, and 15 bases lay in between. CDR1 and CDR2 from the germline V gene are SGHVS and FNYEAQ. The CDR3 extends over 14 amino acids. In DNA, the CDR3 is TGTGCCAGCAGCTTGCTTAGCCTAAGCAGTGAGCAGTTCTTC. Translated: CASSLLSLSSEQFF.

V gene TRBV18 combines with J gene TRBJ2-7; weak D call: TRBD1 (5 bases). Germline loops: CDR1 KGHSH, CDR2 LQKENI. The CDR3 is made up of 16 amino acids. Trimming left V 1 base short and J 6 bases short, with 19 bases between. CDR3 in DNA: TGTGCCAGCTCACCACAGGGGCAGATGAGAGGTAGCGAGCAGTACTTC. Protein sequence: CASSPQGQMRGSEQYF.

The J gene is TRBJ1-6, the V gene TRBV20-1; possibly TRBD1 for D (5 bases). Germline lookup yields CDR1 DFQATT and CDR2 SNEGSKA (reference sequence). The ends were cut back, 3 bases at V and 6 bases at J, with 15 bases in the middle. The CDR3 spans 15 residues. The CDR3 loop reads CSASSGGWGNSPLHF. The CDR3 DNA is TGCAGTGCTAGTTCCGGGGGATGGGGTAATTCACCCCTCCACTTT.

V and J are TRBV4-1 and TRBJ1-2; 7 nucleotides align to TRBD1. Germline lookup yields CDR1 MGHRA and CDR2 YSYEKL. V was pared by 4 bases and J by 4 bases, with 9 bases of the junction left unmatched. The CDR3 is 15 amino acids. CDR3 sequence (DNA): TGCGCCAGCAGCCCTCCCGGGACAGTAGTCTATGGCTACACCTTC. Its translation: CASSPPGTVVYGYTF.

The chain is built from TRBV9 and TRBJ1-2; no clear D gene. Germline V lookup: CDR1 SGDLS, CDR2 YYNGEE. This CDR3 region has 15 residues. V was clipped by 0 bases and J by 5 bases, with 14 bases between them. The DNA of the CDR3 is TGTGCCAGCAGCGTAGAATCGGGTGGTTGGTATGGCTACACCTTC. Its protein is CASSVESGGWYGYTF.

The chain employs TRBV3-1 (or the pseudogene TRBV3-2) and TRBJ2-5, with TRBD1 matching over 9 bases. The CDR3 totals 16 residues. V trimming: 4 bases; J trimming: 5 bases; junction bases outside the gene matches: 11. Germline assignment: CDR1 LGHDT and CDR2 YNNKEL (reference sequence). CDR3 in DNA: TGTGCCAGCAGCCCTCGGGGGCGGGACAGGGTGGAGACCCAGTACTTC. Its protein is CASSPRGRDRVETQYF.

This clone appeared a single time. The chain employs TRBV3-1 (or the pseudogene TRBV3-2) and TRBJ2-1; tentatively, D is TRBD2 (5 bases). Per the germline V gene, CDR1 is LGHDT and CDR2 is YNNKEL (reference sequence). The ends were cut back, 3 bases at V and 4 bases at J, with 13 bases in the middle. The CDR3 has 15 amino acids. The CDR3, as DNA: TGTGCCAGCAGCCAGGCCGCGACGGGATACAATGAGCAGTTCTTC. The encoded protein is CASSQAATGYNEQFF.